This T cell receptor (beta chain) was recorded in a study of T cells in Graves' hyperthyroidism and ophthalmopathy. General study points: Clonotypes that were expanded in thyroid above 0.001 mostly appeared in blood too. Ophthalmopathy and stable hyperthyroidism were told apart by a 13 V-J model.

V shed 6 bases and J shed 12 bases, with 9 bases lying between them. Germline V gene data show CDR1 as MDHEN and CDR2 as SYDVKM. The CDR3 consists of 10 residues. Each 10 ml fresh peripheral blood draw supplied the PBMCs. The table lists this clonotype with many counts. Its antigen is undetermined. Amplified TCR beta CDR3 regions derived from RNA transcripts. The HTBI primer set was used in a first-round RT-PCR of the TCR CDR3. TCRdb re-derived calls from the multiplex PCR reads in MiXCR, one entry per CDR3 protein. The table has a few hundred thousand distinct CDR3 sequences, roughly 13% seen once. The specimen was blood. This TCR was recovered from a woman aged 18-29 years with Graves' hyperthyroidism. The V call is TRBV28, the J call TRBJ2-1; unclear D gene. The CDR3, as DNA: TGTGCCAGCAGCCAAGAGTTGCAGTTCTTC. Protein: CASSQELQFF.